Presented here are 16 T cell receptor beta chains from one specimen sequenced in a study of cytomegalovirus exposure and HLA in healthy donors. PCR involved 60 Vbeta and 13 Jbeta primers. Generated by immunoSEQ multiplex PCR, the TCRdb table keeps only in-frame clones and is missing some. The sample totals roughly 77,000 clones. Input material: PBMCs. The receptors shown here come from a man in his thirties or forties in good health and CMV-seronegative.

The V call is TRBV19, the J call TRBJ1-1, with unresolved D. Trimming removed 6 bases at V and 0 bases at J, with 11 bases between. The CDR3 totals 14 residues. Germline V lookup: CDR1 LNHDA, CDR2 SQIVND (reference sequence). The CDR3 bases are TGTGCCAGTAGAGGAGGCAACATGAACACTGAAGCTTTCTTT. This encodes CASRGGNMNTEAFF.

The rearrangement joins TRBV6-5 to TRBJ2-4; 11 bases agree with TRBD1. In germline, CDR1 is MNHEY, CDR2 SVGAGI. Trimming took 4 bases from V and 9 from J; bases not matched to a gene: 2. The CDR3 contains 13 residues. The CDR3 is CASSSGTGGIQYF. CDR3 nucleotide sequence: TGTGCCAGCAGTTCCGGGACAGGGGGCATTCAGTACTTC.

This chain uses TRBV4-2 with TRBJ1-2; D uncertain. CDR3 size: 14 residues. Germline V CDR1 and CDR2: LGHNA, YNFKEQ. V was shortened by 4 bases and J by 4 bases, with 13 bases between the two germline ends. CDR3 nucleotides: TGTGCCAGCAGCCTCACAGCCGAGCTCTATGGCTACACCTTC. The encoded protein is CASSLTAELYGYTF.

This sequence joins TRBV4-3 and TRBJ2-5; no definite D call. There are 16 residues in the CDR3. Trimming left V 0 bases short and J 3 bases short, with 14 bases between. The germline V gene encodes CDR1 LGHNA and CDR2 YSLEER. Here the CDR3 reads CASSQDVITGKETQYF. CDR3 nucleotides: TGCGCCAGCAGCCAAGATGTCATTACTGGTAAAGAGACCCAGTACTTC.

This chain uses TRBV7-2 with TRBJ2-7; tentatively, D is TRBD1 (6 bases). Between the trimmed V and J ends, which lost 1 base and 2 bases, there was a span of 12 bases. Per the germline V gene, CDR1 is SGHTA and CDR2 is FQGNSA. The CDR3 loop spans 15 amino acids. CDR3 in amino acids: CASSLERDIAYEQYF. CDR3 sequence (DNA): TGTGCCAGCAGCTTAGAACGGGACATCGCCTACGAGCAGTACTTC.

This sequence joins TRBV4-3 and TRBJ1-2; 8 positions agree with TRBD1. With V trimmed by 4 bases and J by 7 bases, 11 bases remained unmatched. Germline CDR1 is LGHNA and CDR2 is YSLEER. The CDR3 contains 15 residues. The CDR3 spells CASSPPGRGQGGYTF. For the CDR3, the DNA is TGCGCCAGCAGCCCCCCTGGCAGGGGGCAGGGTGGCTACACCTTC.

V and J are TRBV19 and TRBJ1-5; D is undetermined. Germline CDR1 is LNHDA and CDR2 is SQIVND (reference sequence). Trimming left V 3 bases short and J 2 bases short, with 14 bases between. This CDR3 comprises 16 residues. The CDR3, as DNA: TGTGCCAGTAGTATGTCAGTGGGGAGGCGCAATCAGCCCCAGCATTTT. This encodes CASSMSVGRRNQPQHF.

The genes are TRBV7-2 and TRBJ2-7, with 9 nucleotides matching TRBD1. V lost 5 bases, J lost 4 bases, and 6 bases stayed unmatched. Per the germline V gene, CDR1 is SGHTA and CDR2 is FQGNSA. This CDR3 is 14 amino acids long. CDR3 DNA sequence: TGTGCCAGCAGCCCCGGGACAGGGAGGTACGAGCAGTACTTC. This codes for CASSPGTGRYEQYF.

The chain carries TRBV2 and TRBJ2-3; no definite D call. The CDR3 is 15 residues long. The V gene lost 5 bases and the J gene lost 2 bases, with 14 bases spanning the gap. Germline CDR1 SNHLY, CDR2 FYNNEI. CDR3 protein: CASSTPAGSTDTQYF. In DNA, the CDR3 is TGTGCCAGCAGTACCCCTGCCGGGTCCACAGATACGCAGTATTTT.

This chain joins TRBV7-9 and TRBJ2-2, with D tentatively TRBD2 (5 bases). The CDR3 has 15 residues. The ends were cut back, 2 bases at V and 5 bases at J, with 12 bases in the middle. Germline CDR1 SEHNR, CDR2 FQNEAQ (reference sequence). The CDR3 bases are TGTGCCAGCAGCTTATTGATCGGGGAAACCGGGGAGCTGTTTTTT. This sequence encodes CASSLLIGETGELFF. The full variable domain, in which reference TRBV7-9 and TRBJ2-2 provide the parts outside the CDR3, is DTGVSQNPRHKITKRGQNVTFRCDPISEHNRLYWYRQTLGQGPEFLTYFQNEAQLEKSRLLSDRFSAERPKGSFSTLEIQRTEQGDSAMYLCASSLLIGETGELFFGEGSRLTVL.

The chain uses TRBV7-2 and TRBJ1-5, with 7 bases lining up with TRBD1. The J segment lost 3 bases and the V segment lost 5 bases, leaving 7 bases of the junction unmatched. Germline V CDR1 and CDR2: SGHTA, FQGNSA. The CDR3 extends over 15 amino acids. CDR3 protein: CASSRGTVYNQPQHF. In DNA form, the CDR3 reads TGTGCCAGCAGCCGAGGGACAGTCTACAATCAGCCCCAGCATTTT.

The chain couples TRBV18 to TRBJ1-1; D uncertain. This CDR3 contains 13 residues. V was clipped by 6 bases and J by 5 bases, with 13 bases between them. The germline V gene has CDR1 KGHSH and CDR2 LQKENI. The CDR3 is CASSSSESTEAFF. In DNA, the CDR3 is TGTGCCAGCTCCAGCAGCGAATCAACTGAAGCTTTCTTT. Looking up the rest from reference TRBV18 and TRBJ1-1 gives the full variable domain: NAGVMQNPRHLVRRRGQEARLRCSPMKGHSHVYWYRQLPEEGLKFMVYLQKENIIDESGMPKERFSAEFPKEGPSILRIQQVVRGDSAAYFCASSSSESTEAFFGQGTRLTVV.

The gene calls are TRBV19 and TRBJ1-2; TRBD1 aligns across 7 bases. Germline loops: CDR1 LNHDA, CDR2 SQIVND (reference sequence). With V trimmed by 5 bases and J by 5 bases, 5 bases remained unmatched. This CDR3 contains 13 residues. The chain's CDR3 is CASSLGQDYGYTF. In DNA form, the CDR3 reads TGTGCCAGTAGTCTCGGACAGGATTATGGCTACACCTTC.

The J gene is TRBJ1-1, the V gene TRBV7-3; D remains unclear. CDR3 size: 15 residues. Trimming took 0 bases from V and 2 from J, leaving 10 bases between them. CDR1 SGHTA and CDR2 FQGTGA come from the germline V gene. CDR3 residues: CASSLTRQLNTEAFF. The CDR3 DNA follows: TGTGCCAGCAGCTTAACGCGTCAACTCAACACTGAAGCTTTCTTT.

The chain carries TRBV5-1 and TRBJ1-6; 10 positions match TRBD1. The CDR3 length is 12 residues. Trimming at V came to 4 bases and at J to 13 bases, leaving 2 bases not matched to a gene. The germline V gene has CDR1 SGHRS and CDR2 YFSETQ. The DNA for the CDR3 is TGCGCCAGCAGCGGGACAGGGGCCCCCCTCCACTTT. It encodes CASSGTGAPLHF.

The genes are TRBV27 and TRBJ1-2, with D possibly being TRBD1 (6 bases). V lost 7 bases and J lost 2, with 20 bases in between. Germline lookup yields CDR1 MNHEY and CDR2 SMNVEV (reference sequence). The CDR3 sequence is 16 residues long. The CDR3 loop is CASTTVSGTRNYGYTF. The CDR3 DNA reads as TGTGCCAGCACCACGGTATCCGGGACACGAAACTATGGCTACACCTTC.